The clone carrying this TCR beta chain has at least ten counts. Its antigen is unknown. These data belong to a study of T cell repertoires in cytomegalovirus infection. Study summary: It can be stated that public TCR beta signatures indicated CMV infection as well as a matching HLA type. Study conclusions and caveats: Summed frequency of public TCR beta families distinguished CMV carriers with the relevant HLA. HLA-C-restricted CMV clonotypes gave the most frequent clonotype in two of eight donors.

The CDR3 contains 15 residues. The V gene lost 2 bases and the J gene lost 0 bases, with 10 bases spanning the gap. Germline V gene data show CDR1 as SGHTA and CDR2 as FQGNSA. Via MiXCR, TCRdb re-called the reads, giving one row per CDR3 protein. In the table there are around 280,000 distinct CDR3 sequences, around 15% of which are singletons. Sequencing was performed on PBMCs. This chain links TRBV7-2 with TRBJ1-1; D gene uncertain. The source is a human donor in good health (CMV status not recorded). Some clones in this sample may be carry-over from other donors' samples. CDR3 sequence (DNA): TGTGCCAGCAGCTTATTCGCCTACTTGAACACTGAAGCTTTCTTT. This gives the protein CASSLFAYLNTEAFF.